This T cell receptor beta chain was identified during a study of cytomegalovirus exposure and HLA in healthy donors (dated by TCRdb to 2016 to 2017). Study-level background: According to an earlier analysis of 587 of the donors, 200 million or so T cells yielded approximately 120 million unique TCR beta sequences and roughly 280 Gb of sequence data. The number of typed donors differed by locus: roughly 629-640 for A, B, C, DRB1 and DQB1; some 500 for DQA1; around 580 for DPA1; and some 470 for DPB1. Every discovery cohort repertoire had been produced on one sequencing platform. An earlier analysis of roughly 580 of the donors used high-throughput TCR beta sequencing to judge whether each TCR beta V gene segment behaved as functional or pseudogenic. Among the roughly 390 genotyped donors, under 90% belonged to the genetic ancestry cluster associated with self-reported Caucasian donors. High-throughput TCR immunosequencing, statistical association of individual TCRs with disease status, and machine learning were combined to predict cytomegalovirus infection status. The study was designed to test whether signatures of past pathogen exposure could be identified by cataloging public T cell receptors. Around 320 gigabases of sequencing data and 70 million to 100 million unique TCR sequences were included in an early release covering about 620 HLA-typed donors. The later analysis used no new phenotypic data to find candidate immune exposures, relying instead on TCR beta sequences and their occurrence across donors. Across approximately 420 genotyped donors of the cohort, an average of approximately 240,000 unique TCR beta nucleotide sequences per donor were sequenced, and about a sixth of those sequences were non-productive. In a later genetic analysis, genome-wide SNP genotypes for about 65% of the 666 donors were used, and that subset was treated as a discovery cohort. Four or five DR-DQ haplotypes were handled as single units for association and clustering, since linkage in the cohort was strong. HLA typing covered class I and class II loci at four-digit resolution. In a later analysis, previously published TCR beta repertoires from 500 to 750 donors were re-analyzed and high-resolution HLA genotyping was added so that TCR occurrence patterns could be studied. The study used immunosequencing to profile the T cell repertoires of some 600 subjects and linked those repertoires to cytomegalovirus serostatus. Alongside the repertoire data, information on donor age, sex, ethnicity and CMV serostatus was compiled. Besides the first cohort of 666 subjects, a separate validation cohort made up of roughly 120 different subjects was used.

Libraries were prepared through the immunoSEQ multiplex PCR assay. For the multiplex PCR, a mixture combining 60 forward primers for TCR Vbeta segments and 13 reverse primers for TCR Jbeta segments was used. The CDR3 region of rearranged TCR beta genes was amplified from genomic DNA with a multiplex PCR assay. The Illumina HiSeq System was used to sequence the amplified TCR beta libraries as 87-base-pair reads. From the authors' description of their analysis: Across the 700 or so repertoires, a later analysis counted 80 million or so unique TCR beta chains, some 11 million of which were shared by at least two donors. Raw reads were error-corrected and collapsed into unique sequences with a nearest-neighbor algorithm that merged closely related sequences to remove PCR and sequencing errors. Alignment of CDR3 sequences to IMGT reference sequences was used to assign V, D and J gene segments. For a sequence to be retained, at least a six-nucleotide match to both a V gene segment and a J gene segment was required. A rearrangement was called productive if the CDR3 had no stop codons and remained in frame with V and J, and every other rearrangement was called non-productive. Following IMGT convention, CDR3 was defined as the stretch from the second conserved V-encoded cysteine to the conserved J-encoded phenylalanine. The earlier analysis of some 580 of the donors excluded any sequence lacking an unambiguous match to a single V gene segment. An earlier analysis of 450 to 650 of the donors called V segments functional above 56.7% productive rearrangements and segregating when the between-donor standard deviation exceeded 5%. A statistical classification framework was built to diagnose cytomegalovirus status from the catalog of TCR beta chain sequences. A later analysis assigned V and J genes by comparing TCR nucleotide sequences with IMGT/GENE-DB human TR gene sequences. In a later analysis, CDR3 sequences and most-parsimonious VDJ recombination scenarios were assigned using the TCRdist pipeline. In a later analysis, each TCR beta chain was defined by its CDR3 amino acid sequence together with its V-gene family, and reads lacking a unique V-gene family were excluded. A later analysis removed several hundred highly shared, low-generation-probability nucleotide sequences to deal with suspected cross-contamination and a sequencing artifact. In a later analysis, a clonal expansion index was calculated for each public chain from normalized within-repertoire ranks of inferred template counts. Generation probabilities in a later analysis came from a VDJ recombination model fitted to out-of-frame rearrangements, and those results were checked against IGoR. In a later analysis, hypergeometric tests were used to score TCR-TCR, TCR-HLA and TCR-CMV co-occurrence, with a repertoire-size bias correction applied to TCR pairs. To estimate false discovery rates, a later analysis permuted the HLA or CMV assignments 20 times. In a later analysis, co-occurring TCRs were grouped with DBSCAN, and TCRdist sequence similarity was added when clustering was performed within HLA-allele-positive subsets. Repertoires with fewer than 30,000 or more than 120,000 public chains were left out of co-occurrence clustering, as were about 5 repertoires with anomalous nucleotide sharing. TCRdb retrieved this table from immuneACCESS and kept in-frame rearrangements only. Not all clones are present; in checked studies, unresolved V genes account for under half, and no reason is known for the remainder. The V and J calls and clone size are taken from that table; D and trimming were inferred from the DNA. The table for this sample lists approximately 110,000 clones; around 84% of them were counted only once. Roughly 1.3% of the sample is taken by the ten largest.

The cohort comprised some 700 healthy bone marrow donors. At the time of sampling, every cohort member was nominally healthy, though immune exposures that went unrecorded were likely present. The donor tested CMV seronegative and was one of the 352 seronegative cohort members. A peripheral blood sample was provided by each donor, and peripheral blood mononuclear cells were used for TCR beta sequencing. Genomic DNA extraction from the blood cell samples was performed with the Qiagen DNeasy Blood Extraction Kit. The study at large found these results: While some public TCRs were present in many individuals, most TCR sequences turned up only very rarely across donors. Correlated functional status among segregating V segments might be attributable to linkage disequilibrium, but an unknown experimental factor could not be ruled out. When HLA alleles, especially DR and DQ, strongly co-occurred, attributing TCR associations to individual alleles was difficult. The cohort was sequenced for TCR beta chains only, and without alpha or paired-chain data the features that could be detected were limited. It was suggested by the authors that the approach could potentially be generalized to other disease states and immunological phenotypes. Some IMGT-functional V segments, including TRBV6-2 and TRBV6-3, could not be distinguished by the 87-base-pair reads and were therefore excluded. Because some donors lacked HLA typing at each locus, the association tests relied only on the typed subset. A later analysis found that HLA-associated TCR beta chains were more clonally expanded and had lower generation probabilities than equally common non-associated chains. The only immune exposure information available for the cohort was CMV serostatus. Presence/absence analyses assumed roughly uniform sequencing depth across donors, an assumption that may not hold. According to a later analysis, TCR association rates differed among HLA loci, with DRB1 alleles showing the most associated TCRs and HLA-C alleles showing the fewest. A further reported finding was that TCR beta sequences accurately predicted the HLA-A and HLA-B alleles for most subjects in the first cohort. V-gene and J-gene trimming of TCR beta chains was associated with a missense DCLRE1C variant in a later genetic analysis, and the association was replicated in an independent cohort. Compared with the 666-donor mean, donors in an Asian-associated ancestry cluster had fewer N-insertions in productive TCRs, according to a later genetic analysis. A group of highly shared sequence variants was considered likely to be a technical artifact of the sequencing pipeline. The study listed over 150 TCR beta chains as associated with cytomegalovirus. An earlier analysis of approximately 570 of the donors showed that most TCR beta V segments appeared in productive rearrangements either about 87% or about 30% of the time, which broadly matched IMGT annotations. The classifier was reported to diagnose cytomegalovirus status with high specificity and sensitivity in both the original and validation cohorts. About 15 rarely observed V segments, including chromosome 9 orphons, were excluded from the earlier analysis of just under 600 of the donors because counts were too low. In a later analysis, most CMV-associated TCR beta chains were found to appear HLA-restricted, with HLA associations seemingly driven largely by CMV exposure. Specific HLA alleles were associated with some 15,000 TCR beta sequences at a false discovery rate of 0.05 in a later analysis. A few of the identified cytomegalovirus-associated TCR beta chains were confirmed in vitro to be specific for cytomegalovirus antigens. A later analysis reported that several top co-occurrence clusters appeared linked to parvovirus B19, influenza, CMV and Epstein-Barr virus.

With respect to this clone: Its antigen specificity is not known. Base qualities are not recorded, but no much larger clone differs from it by a single base.

V is pared back by 7 bases and J by 2 bases, with 15 bases lying between the germline termini. CDR1 and CDR2 are drawn from the germline V gene: ENHRY, SYGVKD. There are 14 amino acids in the CDR3, from cysteine to phenylalanine inclusive. CDR3 DNA only is kept here, 42 bases in frame from base 1. The chain uses TRBV10-3 and TRBJ2-7; the D gene is perhaps TRBD2, from 5 matching bases. The source is a man younger than 40 in good health and CMV-seronegative. Sequencing input: PBMCs. The CDR3 corresponds to CAITSVIGTYEQYF. The DNA is as follows: TGTGCCATCACCTCAGTAATCGGGACCTACGAGCAGTACTTC.